This T cell receptor (beta chain) was sequenced for a study of T-cell reconstitution after alpha-beta-depleted transplantation in children. The V segment lost 8 bases and the J segment 11 bases; nucleotides outside the gene matches: 14. CDR3 length equals 13 residues. CDR1 and CDR2 from the germline V gene are MNHNS and SASEGT. Study results and limitations: When one year had passed after transplant, most T-cell counts and diversity came from newly produced T cells. The origin of alpha-beta T cells about two months after transplant was reportedly several hundred expanded graft clones.

Of note for this clonotype: Its specificity is not known.

The TCRbeta library incorporated unique molecular identifiers. TCRdb passed the PCR reads through MiXCR, listing each CDR3 protein once. The table has 60,000 to 85,000 distinct CDR3 sequences, 15% to 20% seen once. The sequence came from a male patient aged 2-15 years who had a stem cell transplant for acute lymphoblastic leukemia, so the T cells may come from the graft donor. This material consisted of PBMCs, mostly from graft donor cells, taken 360 days after TCRalphabeta/CD19-depleted stem cell transplant. The chain uses TRBV6-1 and TRBJ1-1; 7 bases fit TRBD1. The CDR3 spells CASRLKAGTVAFF. The CDR3 region has the DNA TGTGCCAGCCGTCTAAAGGCCGGGACAGTTGCTTTCTTT.